A selection of T cell receptor beta chains follows, all from one sample in a study of T cell clonotyping in hematopoietic cell transplantation. TCRdb's table, derived via immunoSEQ multiplex PCR, lists solely in-frame clones and lacks some. The table shows 15,000 to 20,000 clones, with roughly 85% occurring only once. Material for sequencing was peripheral blood mononuclear cells. The receptors here all came from a woman in her forties in good health. Some clones in this sample may be carry-over from other donors' samples. The CDR3 runs from the conserved cysteine through the conserved F or W. The D gene is left open where the match is weak. Size values are once, few and many counts, or a class for expanded clones, and some rows have none.

TGTGCCACCAAACAGCTATTAGCGGGAGGAGAGACCCAGTACTTC CATKQLLAGGETQYF . TRBD2 TRBJ2-5 TRBV27
TGTGCCAGCAGTGGTAGCGGGGGGGCCACAGATACGCAGTATTTT CASSGSGGATDTQYF once TRBD2 TRBJ2-3 TRBV6-4
TGTGCCTGGAGTGTATTTCGGACTAGCGGGAGGAGCACAGATACGCAGTATTTT CAWSVFRTSGRSTDTQYF . TRBD2 TRBJ2-3 TRBV30
TGCAGCGTTGAAGATGGGGTAGGGGGCTATGGCTACACCTTC CSVEDGVGGYGYTF . . TRBJ1-2 TRBV29-1
TGCGCCAGCAGCAACACAGGGGGCGCGTTTGAAAAACTGTTTTTT CASSNTGGAFEKLFF once TRBD1 TRBJ1-4 TRBV5-1
TGTGCCTGGAGCCCAGGGGTCGCCGGTGGCTACACCTTC CAWSPGVAGGYTF . . TRBJ1-2 TRBV30
TGCACCAGCAGCCATATTGGACTAGCGGGAGTGTTGCAAGAGACCCAGTACTTC CTSSHIGLAGVLQETQYF . . TRBJ2-5 TRBV1
TGTGCCAGCAGTGAATCAGGGGACGGCTACACCTTC CASSESGDGYTF . . TRBJ1-2 TRBV25-1
TGTGCCAGCAGTGTCTCGCATCAGCCCCAGCATTTT CASSVSHQPQHF . . TRBJ1-5 TRBV28
TGTGCCAGCAACCGACAGGGGTTAGAAAAACTGTTTTTT CASNRQGLEKLFF . TRBD1 TRBJ1-4 TRBV2
TGTGCCAGCAGCTCCCGACTAGCCGCGATCAGCGAGCAGTACTTC CASSSRLAAISEQYF . TRBD2 TRBJ2-7 TRBV7-9
TGTGCCAGAAGCACAACTAGCGGGAGGGGGAATGAGCAGTTCTTC CARSTTSGRGNEQFF . TRBD2 TRBJ2-1 TRBV5-3
TGTGCCAGCAGCGACGGACAGGGGGACACTGAAGCTTTCTTT CASSDGQGDTEAFF . TRBD1 TRBJ1-1 TRBV5-8
TGTGCCAGCAGCTTATCGGGGGGGATTGATGAAGCTTTCTTT CASSLSGGIDEAFF . . TRBJ1-1 TRBV7-2
TGTGCCAGCAGGCAAGGGGGCCCGGGGGAGACCCAGTACTTC CASRQGGPGETQYF once TRBD1 TRBJ2-5 TRBV28
TGTGCCAGCAGCGCAACAGGGGGCACGAATTCACCCCTCCACTTT CASSATGGTNSPLHF . TRBD1 TRBJ1-6 TRBV9
TGTGCCAGCAGCTCGGGACAGTCTGGACCCCGGGAGCAGTACTTC CASSSGQSGPREQYF . TRBD1 TRBJ2-7 TRBV5-8